This TCR beta chain was obtained from a study of blood T cell repertoires in COVID-19. Looking at the study overall: Acute and convalescent COVID-19 specimens originated in the United States, Italy and Spain. The analysed material was cDNA or gDNA that came from T cells, B-cell-depleted T cells, or PBMCs.

With 3 bases removed from V and 2 bases from J, the gap between germline ends came to 11 bases. Germline V gene data show CDR1 as SGHDN and CDR2 as FVKESK. The CDR3 sequence is 15 residues long. Original methodology: For nucleated cells, counts were estimated from reference gene primer amplification. The data were produced by immunoSEQ multiplex PCR, yet TCRdb's version contains in-frame clones alone and is incomplete. V, J and clone size reflect that table, while D and trimming were determined from the DNA. The profile shows 130,000 or so clones, roughly 84% of them singletons. The sequence derives from a woman aged 80 or over with acute or convalescent COVID-19. This chain joins TRBV14 and TRBJ2-4, with D possibly being TRBD1 (6 bases). Source material: peripheral blood. The CDR3 coding sequence is TGTGCCAGCAGCCAGTTGCAGGGGACCAAAAACATTCAGTACTTC. Amino acids: CASSQLQGTKNIQYF.